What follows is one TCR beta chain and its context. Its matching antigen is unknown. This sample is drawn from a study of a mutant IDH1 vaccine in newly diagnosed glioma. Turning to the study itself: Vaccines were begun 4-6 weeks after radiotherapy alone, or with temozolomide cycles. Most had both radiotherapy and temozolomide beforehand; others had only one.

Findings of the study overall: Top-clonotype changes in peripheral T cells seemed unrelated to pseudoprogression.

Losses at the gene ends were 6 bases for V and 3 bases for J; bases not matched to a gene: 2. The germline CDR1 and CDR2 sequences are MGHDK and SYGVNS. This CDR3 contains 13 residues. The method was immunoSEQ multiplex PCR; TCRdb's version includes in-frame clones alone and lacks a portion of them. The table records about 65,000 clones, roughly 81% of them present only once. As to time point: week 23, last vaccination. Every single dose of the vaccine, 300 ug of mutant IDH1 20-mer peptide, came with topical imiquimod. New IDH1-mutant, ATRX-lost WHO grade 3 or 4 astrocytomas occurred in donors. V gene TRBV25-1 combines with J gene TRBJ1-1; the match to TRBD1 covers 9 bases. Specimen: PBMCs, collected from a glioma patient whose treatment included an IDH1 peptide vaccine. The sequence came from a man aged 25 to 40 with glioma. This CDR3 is CASRDRGDTEAFF. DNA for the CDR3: TGTGCCAGCAGGGACAGGGGTGACACTGAAGCTTTCTTT.